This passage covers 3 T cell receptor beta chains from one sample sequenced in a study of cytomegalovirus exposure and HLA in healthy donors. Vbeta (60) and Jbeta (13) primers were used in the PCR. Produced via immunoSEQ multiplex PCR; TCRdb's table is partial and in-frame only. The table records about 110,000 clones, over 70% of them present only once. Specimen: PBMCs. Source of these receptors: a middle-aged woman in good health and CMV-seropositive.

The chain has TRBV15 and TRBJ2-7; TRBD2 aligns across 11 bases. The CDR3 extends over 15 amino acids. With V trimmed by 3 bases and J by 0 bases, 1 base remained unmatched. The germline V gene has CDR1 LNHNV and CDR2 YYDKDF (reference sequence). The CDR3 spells CATSSGTSGSYEQYF. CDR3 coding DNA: TGTGCCACCAGCAGCGGGACTAGCGGCTCCTACGAGCAGTACTTC.

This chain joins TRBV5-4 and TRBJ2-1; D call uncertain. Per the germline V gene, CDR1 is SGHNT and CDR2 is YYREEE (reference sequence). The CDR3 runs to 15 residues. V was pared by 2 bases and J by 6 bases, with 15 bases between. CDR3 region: CASSFSIPEANEQFF. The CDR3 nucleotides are TGTGCCAGCAGCTTCTCCATACCAGAGGCCAATGAGCAGTTCTTC.

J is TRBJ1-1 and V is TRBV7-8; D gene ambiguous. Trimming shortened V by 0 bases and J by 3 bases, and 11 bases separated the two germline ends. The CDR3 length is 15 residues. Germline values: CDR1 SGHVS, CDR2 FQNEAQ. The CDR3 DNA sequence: TGTGCCAGCAGCTTAGCGCCCCGGGAGGACACTGAAGCTTTCTTT. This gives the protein CASSLAPREDTEAFF.